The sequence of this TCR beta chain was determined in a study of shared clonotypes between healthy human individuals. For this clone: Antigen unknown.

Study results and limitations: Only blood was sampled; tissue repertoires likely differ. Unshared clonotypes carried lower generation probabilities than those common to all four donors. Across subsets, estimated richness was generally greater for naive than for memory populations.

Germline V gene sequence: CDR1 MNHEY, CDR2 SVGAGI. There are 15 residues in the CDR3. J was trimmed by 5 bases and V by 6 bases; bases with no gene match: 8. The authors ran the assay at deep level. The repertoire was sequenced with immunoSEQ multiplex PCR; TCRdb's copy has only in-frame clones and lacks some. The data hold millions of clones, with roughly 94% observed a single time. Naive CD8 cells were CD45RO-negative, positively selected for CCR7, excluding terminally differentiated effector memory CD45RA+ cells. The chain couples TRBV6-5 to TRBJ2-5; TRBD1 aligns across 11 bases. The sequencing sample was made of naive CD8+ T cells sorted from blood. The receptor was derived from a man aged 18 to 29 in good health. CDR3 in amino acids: CASSLGTGGEETQYF. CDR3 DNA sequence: TGTGCCAGCAGCTTGGGGACAGGGGGTGAGGAGACCCAGTACTTC.